Following are 10 T cell receptor beta chains from one sample sequenced in a study of cytomegalovirus exposure and HLA in healthy donors. Sequencing was performed with immunoSEQ multiplex PCR; in TCRdb, only in-frame clones are kept and a portion is missing. The repertoire holds roughly 330,000 clones, with approximately 90% as singletons. Sequenced sample: PBMCs. The receptors stem from a woman in her 30s in good health and CMV-seropositive.

This chain uses TRBV30 with TRBJ2-5; D gene uncertain. Trimming pared 2 bases from V and 2 bases from J, leaving 0 bases between. The CDR3 has 10 amino acids. CDR1 and CDR2 (germline): GTSNPN, SVGIG (reference sequence). CDR3: CAWSQETQYF. CDR3 nucleotide sequence: TGTGCCTGGAGTCAAGAGACCCAGTACTTC.

The rearrangement uses TRBV4-3 and TRBJ2-1; D is possibly TRBD2 (5 bases). Per germline, CDR1 LGHNA and CDR2 YSLEER. Trimming pared 2 bases from V and 8 bases from J, leaving 13 bases between. The CDR3 sequence is 14 residues long. The CDR3 loop is CASSQTRGLYEQFF. CDR3 DNA: TGCGCCAGCAGCCAAACCCGCGGGCTGTATGAGCAGTTCTTC.

This clone was seen only a few times. The chain combines TRBV4-3 with TRBJ2-1; 7 bases align to TRBD1. CDR1 and CDR2 from the germline V gene are LGHNA and YSLEER. The length of the CDR3 is 15 residues. V was pared by 4 bases and J by 5 bases, with 8 bases of the junction left unmatched. The CDR3: CASSRATGPNNEQFF. CDR3 DNA: TGCGCCAGCAGCCGGGCGACAGGGCCTAACAATGAGCAGTTCTTC.

The V call is TRBV4-3, the J call TRBJ1-5; 7 bases map to TRBD1. The CDR3 sequence is 15 residues long. V lost 4 bases to trimming and J lost 3 bases; unmatched junction nucleotides: 6. CDR1 LGHNA and CDR2 YSLEER come from the germline V gene. CDR3 loop: CASSPETGPNQPQHF. CDR3 sequence (DNA): TGCGCCAGCAGCCCTGAGACAGGGCCCAATCAGCCCCAGCATTTT.

The chain employs TRBV6-1 and TRBJ2-7, with D unclear. V gave up 1 base and J gave up 1 base, with 11 bases separating them. The CDR3 length is 15 residues. The germline V gene encodes CDR1 MNHNS and CDR2 SASEGT. The CDR3 region is CASSEVRTESYEQYF. In nucleotides, the CDR3 is TGTGCCAGCAGTGAAGTTAGGACGGAATCCTACGAGCAGTACTTC.

The V and J genes are TRBV7-2 and TRBJ2-2, with 9 bases aligning to TRBD2. The germline V gene has CDR1 SGHTA and CDR2 FQGNSA. The ends lost 6 bases at V and 5 bases at J; junction bases unmatched: 4. The CDR3 has 14 amino acids. CDR3 DNA sequence: TGTGCCAGCAGGAAGCGGGGGGATACCGGGGAGCTGTTTTTT. This sequence encodes CASRKRGDTGELFF.

The chain links TRBV6-4 to TRBJ1-5; 8 positions agree with TRBD1. V gave up 6 bases and J gave up 0 bases; unmatched junction bases: 4. CDR1 and CDR2 from the germline V gene are MRHNA and SNTAGT. The CDR3 length is 15 residues. The CDR3 reads CASREDRVSNQPQHF. The CDR3 DNA sequence: TGTGCCAGCAGGGAGGACAGGGTTAGCAATCAGCCCCAGCATTTT.

The V and J genes are TRBV28 and TRBJ2-5; TRBD2 aligns across 7 bases. V gave up 8 bases and J gave up 2 bases; unmatched junction bases: 8. Germline loops: CDR1 MDHEN, CDR2 SYDVKM. The CDR3 covers 14 residues. This CDR3 reads CASFGAGEQETQYF. The CDR3 coding sequence is TGTGCCAGCTTCGGGGCGGGAGAGCAAGAGACCCAGTACTTC. The whole variable domain, filled in from reference TRBV28 and TRBJ2-5, reads DVKVTQSSRYLVKRTGEKVFLECVQDMDHENMFWYRQDPGLGLRLIYFSYDVKMKEKGDIPEGYSVSREKKERFSLILESASTNQTSMYLCASFGAGEQETQYFGPGTRLLVL.

The chain uses TRBV30 and TRBJ1-6; D call uncertain. This CDR3 has 11 residues. The V gene lost 1 base and the J gene lost 11 bases, with 6 bases spanning the gap. Germline CDR1 and CDR2: GTSNPN and SVGIG (reference sequence). The CDR3 DNA sequence: TGTGCCTGGAGTGACGGGGCACCCCTCCACTTT. As protein: CAWSDGAPLHF.

The CDR3 bases are TGTGCCAGTAGTATGGCGGGGCACAGCAATCAGCCCCAGCATTTT. The encoded protein is CASSMAGHSNQPQHF. The chain uses TRBV19 and TRBJ1-5; possible D gene TRBD1, 5 bases. This CDR3 has 15 residues. The germline V gene encodes CDR1 LNHDA and CDR2 SQIVND (reference sequence). The ends were cut back, 3 bases at V and 1 base at J, with 10 bases in the middle.